Below are 20 T cell receptor beta chains sequenced from a single sample in a study of blood T cell repertoires in COVID-19 (dated by TCRdb to the early 2020s). To prepare the library, the immunoSEQ multiplex PCR assay was applied. TCRdb limited this immuneACCESS table to in-frame rearrangements with V and J called. A share of clones is missing; checked studies link under half to unresolved V genes, and the rest is unexplained. This sample comprises around 270,000 clones, 80% to 90% of them detected only once. The top ten hold 4% to 4.5% of the sample. Material for sequencing was PBMCs or T cells enriched from blood (not recorded which). Source of these receptors: a woman aged 30 to 39 who had recovered from COVID-19.

The chain uses TRBV15 and TRBJ1-5; D is unresolved. CDR3 length equals 14 residues. V lost 6 bases and J lost 0, with 9 bases in between. CDR1 is LNHNV, CDR2 YYDKDF, per germline (reference sequence). The CDR3 loop reads CATRLEGSNQPQHF. CDR3 coding DNA: TGTGCCACCAGATTGGAGGGTAGCAATCAGCCCCAGCATTTT. Filled out from reference TRBV15 and TRBJ1-5, the complete variable domain reads DAMVIQNPRYQVTQFGKPVTLSCSQTLNHNVMYWYQQKSSQAPKLLFHYYDKDFNNEADTPDNFQSRRPNTSFCFLDIRSPGLGDTAMYLCATRLEGSNQPQHFGDGTRLSIL.

The V call is TRBV10-3, the J call TRBJ1-2, with 7 bases aligning to TRBD1. Germline V gives CDR1 ENHRY, CDR2 SYGVKD. This CDR3 has 14 residues. The V gene end was trimmed by 6 bases and the J gene end by 7 bases; junction bases not matched to a gene: 11. This CDR3 is CAISPRQGVLGYTF. CDR3 coding DNA: TGTGCCATCAGCCCAAGACAGGGTGTACTTGGCTACACCTTC.

This chain joins TRBV27 and TRBJ2-1, with TRBD2 as a possible D gene (6 bases). There are 14 residues in the CDR3. V was trimmed by 4 bases and J by 3 bases, leaving 10 bases between them. From germline, CDR1 is MNHEY and CDR2 SMNVEV (reference sequence). The CDR3 region is CASSWRGLYNEQFF. The CDR3 DNA reads TGTGCCAGCAGTTGGCGGGGCCTCTACAATGAGCAGTTCTTC.

CDR3 bases: TGTGCCAGCAGAGGGAATTCGGGGGTAGCTAACTATGGCTACACCTTC. Its translation: CASRGNSGVANYGYTF. This chain links TRBV28 with TRBJ1-2; D perhaps matches TRBD1 (5 bases). The V end was cut by 6 bases, the J end by 0 bases, with 17 bases between. The CDR3 is 16 residues long. Germline lookup yields CDR1 MDHEN and CDR2 SYDVKM.

The rearrangement uses TRBV29-1 and TRBJ2-4; possibly TRBD2 for D (6 bases). Looked up from germline, CDR1 is SQVTM and CDR2 is ANQGSEA. V was trimmed by 6 bases and J by 8 bases, leaving 20 bases between them. The CDR3 extends over 14 amino acids. CDR3 in amino acids: CSVGILASPHIQYF. CDR3 sequence (DNA): TGCAGCGTCGGCATACTAGCCTCCCCCCACATTCAGTACTTC.

CDR3 DNA: TGTGCCAGCCGCCGGGACAGCCAAACTTACGAGCAGTACTTC. Translated, it gives CASRRDSQTYEQYF. The chain couples TRBV2 to TRBJ2-7, with 7 bases fitting TRBD1. V lost 8 bases and J lost 4; bases outside the gene matches: 11. The CDR3 runs to 14 residues. In germline, CDR1 is SNHLY, CDR2 FYNNEI.

The rearrangement joins TRBV11-3 to TRBJ2-2; D call uncertain. CDR3 size: 14 residues. V was pared by 2 bases and J by 6 bases, with 10 bases between. Germline CDR1 and CDR2: SGHNT and YENEEA. DNA for the CDR3: TGTGCCAGCAGCTTAACCCGCAAGCCCGGGGAGCTGTTTTTT. This gives the protein CASSLTRKPGELFF.

The chain uses TRBV25-1 and TRBJ1-2; D remains unclear. The CDR3 runs 12 residues. Trimming left V 2 bases short and J 6 bases short, with 7 bases between. Germline CDR1 is MGHDK and CDR2 is SYGVNS. CDR3 DNA: TGTGCCAGCAGTGAAATTCCCAATGGCTACACCTTC. This sequence encodes CASSEIPNGYTF.

This sequence joins TRBV6-5 and TRBJ2-1; the D gene is possibly TRBD2 (6 bases). CDR1 and CDR2 from the germline V gene are MNHEY and SVGAGI. Trimming cost V 6 bases and J 2 bases, with 14 bases left between them. The CDR3 has 15 residues. This CDR3 is CASRSSSATYNEQFF. In DNA, the CDR3 is TGTGCCAGCAGGTCTTCTAGCGCGACCTACAATGAGCAGTTCTTC.

This chain connects TRBV9 to TRBJ2-1; TRBD1 might be the D (5 bases). There are 16 residues in the CDR3. Germline V CDR1 and CDR2: SGDLS, YYNGEE. The V end lost 3 bases, the J end lost 0 bases, and 13 bases lay between the germline ends. Here the CDR3 DNA reads TGTGCCAGCAGCGATCCCCCTCAGGGCTCCTACAATGAGCAGTTCTTC. This gives the protein CASSDPPQGSYNEQFF. Based on the CDR3 plus reference TRBV9 and TRBJ2-1, the full variable domain is DSGVTQTPKHLITATGQRVTLRCSPRSGDLSVYWYQQSLDQGLQFLIQYYNGEERAKGNILERFSAQQFPDLHSELNLSSLELGDSALYFCASSDPPQGSYNEQFFGPGTRLTVL.

The genes are TRBV5-4 and TRBJ2-2; 7 bases agree with TRBD2. With V trimmed by 0 bases and J by 8 bases, 7 bases remained unmatched. The CDR3 has 15 amino acids. Germline V gives CDR1 SGHNT, CDR2 YYREEE (reference sequence). The CDR3: CASSLDSSGTGELFF. The CDR3 DNA reads as TGTGCCAGCAGCTTGGATTCGAGCGGGACTGGGGAGCTGTTTTTT.

V gene TRBV5-4 combines with J gene TRBJ1-1; possibly TRBD1 for D (5 bases). CDR1 and CDR2 from the germline V gene are SGHNT and YYREEE (reference sequence). V dropped 7 bases and J dropped 0 bases, with 16 bases sitting between them. This CDR3 has 15 residues. The CDR3 loop reads CASLPDTWMNTEAFF. The CDR3 DNA is TGTGCCAGCCTCCCGGACACCTGGATGAACACTGAAGCTTTCTTT.

This chain joins TRBV18 and TRBJ2-1; TRBD2 agrees at 12 bases. V was clipped by 3 bases and J by 0 bases; unmatched bases: 6. This CDR3 region has 18 residues. Germline-derived CDR1 and CDR2 are KGHSH and LQKENI. The CDR3 reads CASSPAGLAGGSYNEQFF. In DNA form, the CDR3 reads TGTGCCAGCTCACCCGCGGGACTAGCGGGTGGCTCCTACAATGAGCAGTTCTTC.

The rearrangement links TRBV10-3 to TRBJ1-6; 7 bases line up with TRBD1. This CDR3 contains 13 residues. V was pared by 2 bases and J by 10 bases, with 2 bases of the junction left unmatched. In germline, CDR1 is ENHRY, CDR2 SYGVKD. The CDR3 sequence: CAISEDRVSPLHF. In nucleotides, the CDR3 is TGTGCCATCAGTGAGGACAGGGTATCACCCCTCCACTTT.

This clone is classed as medium-sized. The J gene is TRBJ1-4, the V gene TRBV27; weak D call: TRBD1 (6 bases). V was cut by 6 bases and J by 2 bases, with 10 bases left in between. Germline assignment: CDR1 MNHEY and CDR2 SMNVEV (reference sequence). This CDR3 spans 14 amino acids. The CDR3 region is CASSQGSTNEKLFF. As DNA, the CDR3 is TGTGCCAGCAGCCAGGGGTCGACTAATGAAAAACTGTTTTTT.

Concerning this clone: One end of the junction is discordant with germline, which a read error may explain. The gene calls are TRBV24-1 and TRBJ1-6; 9 bases match TRBD1. Per the germline V gene, CDR1 is KGHDR and CDR2 is SFDVKD. The CDR3 runs to 14 residues. The CDR3 loop is CATSGGQGNSPLHF. CDR3 bases: TGTGCCACCAGTGGGGGACAGGGTAATTCACCCCTCCATTTT.

This sequence joins TRBV18 and TRBJ2-2; 9 bases fit TRBD1. The CDR3 runs 16 residues. Germline V gene data show CDR1 as KGHSH and CDR2 as LQKENI. Unmatched junction bases numbered 10, after V lost 5 bases and J lost 6 bases. The CDR3 sequence is CASSLTRDRAAGELFF. CDR3 sequence (DNA): TGTGCCAGCTCATTGACCCGGGACAGGGCAGCCGGGGAGCTGTTTTTT.

V and J are TRBV5-1 and TRBJ1-2; 7 bases map to TRBD1. Germline values: CDR1 SGHRS, CDR2 YFSETQ. This CDR3 is 13 amino acids long. Unmatched junction bases numbered 8, after V lost 4 bases and J lost 8 bases. DNA for the CDR3: TGCGCCAGCAGCCGTCGACAGGGCTCGGGCTACACCTTC. This encodes CASSRRQGSGYTF. Full variable domain (outside the CDR3, taken from reference TRBV5-1 and TRBJ1-2): KAGVTQTPRYLIKTRGQQVTLSCSPISGHRSVSWYQQTPGQGLQFLFEYFSETQRNKGNFPGRFSGRQFSNSRSEMNVSTLELGDSALYLCASSRRQGSGYTFGSGTRLTVV.

The rearrangement uses TRBV29-1 and TRBJ1-6, with TRBD1 identical over 7 bases. The CDR3 spans 13 residues. Germline loops: CDR1 SQVTM, CDR2 ANQGSEA. Trimming cost V 6 bases and J 6 bases; bases outside gene matches: 5. CDR3 sequence (DNA): TGCAGCGTCCGACAGGGACTTAATTCACCCCTCCACTTT. It encodes CSVRQGLNSPLHF.

This chain links TRBV21-1 with TRBJ2-1; TRBD2 reflects the table's D call only, with no check against the DNA. TRBV21-1 is a pseudogene. This CDR3 has 13 residues. The CDR3 region has the DNA TGTGCCAGCAGCAAAAGAGGTAGGAATGAGCAGTTCTTC. Translating it yields CASSKRGRNEQFF.